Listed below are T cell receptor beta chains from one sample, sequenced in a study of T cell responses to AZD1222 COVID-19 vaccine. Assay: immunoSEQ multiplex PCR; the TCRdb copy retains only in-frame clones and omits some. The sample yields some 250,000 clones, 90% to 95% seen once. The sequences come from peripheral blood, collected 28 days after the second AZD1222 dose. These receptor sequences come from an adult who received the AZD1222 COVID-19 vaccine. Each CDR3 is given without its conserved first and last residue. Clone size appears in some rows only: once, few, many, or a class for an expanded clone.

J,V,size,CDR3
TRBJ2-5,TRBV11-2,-,ASSSLGQETQY
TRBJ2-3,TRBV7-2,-,ASSLVRFVRGGTDTQY
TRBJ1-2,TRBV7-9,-,ASSFDQGASGYT
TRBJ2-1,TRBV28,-,ASSLSRLVSPNEQF
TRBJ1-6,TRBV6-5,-,ASSRTDRGPSPLH
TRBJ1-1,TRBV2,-,ASSTGLPLNTEAF
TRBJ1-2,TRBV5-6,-,ASSLTPLSNYGYT
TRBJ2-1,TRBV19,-,ASTLGLAGYNEQF
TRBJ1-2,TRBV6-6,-,ASSYSEGFYGYT
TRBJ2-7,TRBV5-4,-,ASSLAPGLAGGAYEQY
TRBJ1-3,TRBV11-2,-,ASSEGTPTGNTIY
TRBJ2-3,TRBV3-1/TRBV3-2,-,ASRRSTGAGTDTQY
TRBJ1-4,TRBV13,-,ASSLGLSQGYEKLF
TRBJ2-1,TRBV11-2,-,ASSSGTVIYNEQF
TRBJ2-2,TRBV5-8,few,ASSLAGELF
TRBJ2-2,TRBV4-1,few,ASSLPGLNTGELF
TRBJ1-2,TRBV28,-,ASSLAPIYGYT
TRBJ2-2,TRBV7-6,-,ASSLQGANLVGELF